This T cell receptor (beta chain) was obtained from a study of shared clonotypes between healthy human individuals. Study summary: Three plates were used per donor for CD4 naive, three for CD4 memory, two for CD8 naive and one for CD8 memory.

TCRdb's copy holds only in-frame clones and misses some; the assay was immunoSEQ multiplex PCR. The sample has just over 2,000,000 clones, roughly 95% seen once. This clone was picked up one time. Its target is unknown. General observations from the study: Compared with memory subsets, naive subsets generally had larger estimated richness. It was the non-shared clonotypes that had lower generation probabilities than clonotypes shared by all four donors.

Everyone who donated was a Caucasian adult who lived in Nashville, Tennessee. After removal of 4 bases from V and 6 bases from J, the junction contained 7 bases not matched to a gene. Per the germline V gene, CDR1 is SGHRS and CDR2 is YFSETQ. The CDR3 has 15 residues. Input material: naive CD4+ T cells sorted from blood. Regarding subset: CD45RA+ positively selected. V is TRBV5-1 and J is TRBJ1-2, with 12 bases that match TRBD1. This sequence originates from a man younger than 35 in good health. CDR3 bases: TGCGCCAGCAGCCCGGGACAGGGGGCGTACCATGGCTACACCTTC. Protein sequence: CASSPGQGAYHGYTF. The full variable domain, rest sourced from reference TRBV5-1 and TRBJ1-2, is KAGVTQTPRYLIKTRGQQVTLSCSPISGHRSVSWYQQTPGQGLQFLFEYFSETQRNKGNFPGRFSGRQFSNSRSEMNVSTLELGDSALYLCASSPGQGAYHGYTFGSGTRLTVV.